This T cell receptor beta chain was sequenced during a study of blood T cell repertoires in COVID-19. Overall study context: COVID-19 samples collected from the United States, Italy and Spain covered acute and convalescent phases.

Authors' methods: From reference gene primer amplification, estimates of nucleated cell counts were derived. Method: immunoSEQ multiplex PCR; TCRdb's copy keeps in-frame clones and lacks some. The V and J calls and clone size are taken from that table; D and trimming were inferred from the DNA. The sample records about 200,000 clones, 89% being singletons. Ages ranged from about 18 to 100 years, with residence in about two dozen US areas. Grouping used clinical history reported by participants in a survey and questionnaire. The germline gives CDR1 SGDLS, CDR2 YYNGEE. The CDR3 spans 15 residues. Losses at the gene ends were 0 bases for V and 5 bases for J; bases not matched to a gene: 2.

This rearrangement joins TRBV9 to TRBJ2-1; 10 positions match TRBD1. Sequenced material: PBMCs or T cells enriched from blood (not recorded which). The sequence was obtained from a woman between 25 and 40 years old with acute COVID-19. CDR3 sequence (DNA): TGTGCCAGCAGCGTAGGGGGACAGGGGCACAATGAGCAGTTCTTC. This gives the protein CASSVGGQGHNEQFF.